Listed below are T cell receptor beta chains from one sample, sequenced in a study of human T cells and chemical hapten exposure. One entry per CDR3 protein results from TCRdb running MiXCR on the RACE reads. The top ten clones hold 8% to 10% of a sample with roughly 30,000 distinct CDR3 sequences, 7.4% of them seen once. Sequenced material: whole blood. The receptors were gathered from a human donor in good health. Some clones in this sample may be carry-over from other donors' samples. CDR3s include the opening cysteine and the closing phenylalanine or tryptophan. The D gene is left open where the match is weak. Not every row has a clone size; where given, it reads once, few, many or a size class.

CDR3 | DNA | J | length | V | size | D
CSVGRAGTQYF | TGCAGCGTAGGACGAGCGGGGACCCAGTACTTC | TRBJ2-5 | 11 | TRBV29-1 | - | -
CSAYPGLASLNEQFF | TGCAGTGCCTATCCGGGACTAGCGTCACTCAATGAGCAGTTCTTC | TRBJ2-1 | 15 | TRBV20-1 | medium-sized | TRBD2
CSARDLQGYEKLFF | TGCAGTGCTAGAGACCTACAGGGGTACGAAAAACTGTTTTTT | TRBJ1-4 | 14 | TRBV20-1 | - | TRBD1
CATSREGDLGQPQHF | TGTGCCACCAGCAGAGAGGGGGATCTCGGTCAGCCCCAGCATTTT | TRBJ1-5 | 15 | TRBV15 | few | -
CSVALGTGEKLFF | TGCAGCGTTGCTTTGGGGACCGGGGAAAAACTGTTTTTT | TRBJ1-4 | 13 | TRBV29-1 | many | -
CASSPDRGFNEQYF | TGTGCCAGCTCACCAGACAGGGGGTTCAACGAGCAGTACTTC | TRBJ2-7 | 14 | TRBV18 | few | TRBD1
CASSLGEGPQTGGYNF | TGTGCCAGCAGTTTAGGGGAGGGACCCCAGACGGGAGGCTACAACTTC | TRBJ1-2 | 16 | TRBV12-3/TRBV12-4 | - | -
CASTRNQETQYF | TGTGCCAGCACACGGAACCAAGAGACCCAGTACTTC | TRBJ2-5 | 12 | TRBV12-3/TRBV12-4 | - | -
CASAGDREVGEQFF | TGTGCCAGCGCCGGGGACAGGGAAGTTGGCGAGCAGTTCTTC | TRBJ2-1 | 14 | TRBV19 | many | TRBD1
CSAHWESLAKNIQYF | TGCAGTGCCCACTGGGAGTCCCTAGCCAAAAACATTCAGTACTTC | TRBJ2-4 | 15 | TRBV20-1 | many | -
CASSPDRLRGYTF | TGTGCCAGCAGTCCTGACAGACTCCGAGGCTACACCTTC | TRBJ1-2 | 13 | TRBV6-5 | many | -
CASSSDSYGYTF | TGTGCCAGCAGCTCGGACAGCTATGGCTACACCTTC | TRBJ1-2 | 12 | TRBV5-6 | - | -
CASSLRTSGNYEQYF | TGTGCCAGCAGCTTACGTACTAGCGGAAACTACGAGCAGTACTTC | TRBJ2-7 | 15 | TRBV7-6 | many | TRBD2
CSASIRQGNQPQHF | TGCAGTGCCTCGATTAGACAGGGCAATCAGCCCCAGCATTTT | TRBJ1-5 | 14 | TRBV20-1 | many | -
CASSLAGTEDYGYTF | TGTGCCAGCAGCTTAGCCGGGACAGAAGACTATGGCTACACCTTC | TRBJ1-2 | 15 | TRBV11-2 | many | TRBD1
CASSSTGAPTEAFF | TGCGCCAGCAGCTCGACAGGGGCGCCGACTGAAGCTTTCTTT | TRBJ1-1 | 14 | TRBV5-1 | - | TRBD1
CASSQSLEGGSYEQYF | TGTGCCAGCAGCCAGTCGCTTGAGGGCGGGAGCTACGAGCAGTACTTC | TRBJ2-7 | 16 | TRBV4-2 | few | TRBD2
CASLQDGYTF | TGTGCAAGTCTGCAGGATGGCTACACCTTC | TRBJ1-2 | 10 | TRBV25-1 | few | -
CASSRALGTQETQYF | TGTGCCAGCAGCCGTGCACTTGGGACCCAAGAGACCCAGTACTTC | TRBJ2-5 | 15 | TRBV7-2 | few | -
CASSVGGEDEQYF | TGTGCCAGCAGCGTTGGCGGGGAGGACGAGCAGTACTTC | TRBJ2-7 | 13 | TRBV9 | many | -
CASSLDWPGNQPQHF | TGTGCCAGCAGTCTGGATTGGCCCGGTAATCAGCCCCAGCATTTT | TRBJ1-5 | 15 | TRBV6-6 | many | -
CASSPIRAPDGYTF | TGTGCCAGCAGTCCTATTCGGGCCCCTGATGGCTACACCTTC | TRBJ1-2 | 14 | TRBV5-6 | - | -
CASSYSTSGGACYNEQFF | TGTGCCAGCAGTTACTCAACTAGCGGGGGGGCCTGCTACAATGAGCAGTTCTTC | TRBJ2-1 | 18 | TRBV6-5 | - | TRBD2
CSVELGHLRGNTQYF | TGCAGCGTTGAGTTAGGACACCTCCGAGGGAATACGCAGTATTTT | TRBJ2-3 | 15 | TRBV29-1 | few | -
CASSLIGQGIGEQFF | TGTGCCAGTAGTCTTATCGGACAGGGGATCGGTGAGCAGTTCTTC | TRBJ2-1 | 15 | TRBV19 | - | TRBD1
CASSQDRNTEAFF | TGTGCCAGCAGCCAGGACAGGAACACTGAAGCTTTCTTT | TRBJ1-1 | 13 | TRBV7-2 | few | -
CSVEDFNSPYEQYF | TGCAGCGTTGAAGATTTCAACAGTCCCTACGAGCAGTACTTC | TRBJ2-7 | 14 | TRBV29-1 | many | -
CASSSYFGGGADNEQFF | TGTGCCAGCTCATCCTATTTTGGCGGGGGGGCCGATAATGAGCAGTTCTTC | TRBJ2-1 | 17 | TRBV18 | many | TRBD2
CASSQERAQSLSPLHF | TGTGCCAGCAGCCAAGAACGGGCCCAGTCTCTCTCACCCCTCCACTTT | TRBJ1-6 | 16 | TRBV14 | many | -
CSAITSGQASSNEQFF | TGCAGTGCTATCACTAGCGGGCAAGCCAGTAGCAATGAGCAGTTCTTC | TRBJ2-1 | 16 | TRBV20-1 | many | TRBD2
CASSLGQDNGYTF | TGCGCCAGCAGCTTGGGACAGGATAATGGCTACACCTTC | TRBJ1-2 | 13 | TRBV5-1 | many | -
CASSHYRLAGVSDTQYF | TGTGCCAGCAGCCACTATCGACTAGCGGGAGTGTCAGATACGCAGTATTTT | TRBJ2-3 | 17 | TRBV3-1 | many | TRBD2
CASSEEQGYYEQYF | TGTGCCAGCAGTGAAGAACAGGGATACTACGAGCAGTACTTC | TRBJ2-7 | 14 | TRBV25-1 | few | -
CSAEDPGSARRNEQFF | TGCAGTGCCGAAGACCCCGGGAGTGCCAGGAGGAATGAGCAGTTCTTC | TRBJ2-1 | 16 | TRBV20-1 | - | -
CASSSTQRHTTEAFF | TGTGCCAGCAGCTCCACCCAAAGACATACCACTGAAGCTTTCTTT | TRBJ1-1 | 15 | TRBV7-9 | few | -
CASSLATWGIEAFF | TGTGCCAGCAGCTTAGCGACGTGGGGGATTGAAGCTTTCTTT | TRBJ1-1 | 14 | TRBV7-8 | few | -
CASSWGQGAPTGELFF | TGTGCCAGCAGCTGGGGACAGGGGGCGCCCACCGGGGAGCTGTTTTTT | TRBJ2-2 | 16 | TRBV7-2 | few | TRBD1
CASSSPGANVLTF | TGTGCCAGCAGTTCGCCTGGGGCCAACGTCCTGACTTTC | TRBJ2-6 | 13 | TRBV12-3/TRBV12-4 | many | -
CAGHQEDRGDYGYTF | TGTGCCGGACACCAAGAGGACAGGGGGGACTATGGCTACACCTTC | TRBJ1-2 | 15 | TRBV30 | few | TRBD1
CASSEVRTDTQYF | TGTGCCAGCAGTGAAGTCCGCACAGATACGCAGTATTTT | TRBJ2-3 | 13 | TRBV2 | few | -
CASSPGRYYNSPLHF | TGTGCCAGCAGCCCCGGGCGGTACTATAATTCACCCCTCCACTTT | TRBJ1-6 | 15 | TRBV7-8 | many | -